These 9 T cell receptor beta chains originate from one sample sequenced in a study of somatic mutations in cytotoxic T cells in rheumatoid arthritis. Clones were read by immunoSEQ multiplex PCR, and TCRdb kept only the in-frame ones, dropping some. Here the sample spans 15,000 to 20,000 clones, roughly four fifths being singletons. The sequencing input was CD8+ T cells sorted from blood. These receptor sequences come from a man aged 18 to 35 with rheumatoid arthritis.

The chain joins TRBV9 to TRBJ2-5; D tentatively fits TRBD1 or TRBD2 (6 bases each). Germline CDR1 and CDR2: SGDLS and YYNGEE. The V end lost 8 bases, the J end lost 5 bases, and 19 bases lay between the germline ends. The CDR3 is made up of 14 amino acids. CDR3 in amino acids: CASALGGLGETQYF. The CDR3 bases are TGTGCCAGTGCTTTGGGGGGCCTAGGGGAGACCCAGTACTTC.

V gene TRBV6-5 combines with J gene TRBJ1-2; 7 bases align to TRBD1. Germline CDR1 and CDR2: MNHEY and SVGAGI. This CDR3 comprises 15 residues. With V trimmed by 2 bases and J by 0 bases, 3 bases remained unmatched. As DNA, the CDR3 is TGTGCCAGCAGTTACGGGACAGTTCCTAACTATGGCTACACCTTC. Translating gives CASSYGTVPNYGYTF.

This clone was detected only once. The chain employs TRBV29-1 and TRBJ2-1, with no clear D. The V end was cut by 7 bases, the J end by 5 bases, with 15 bases between. The V gene's germline CDR1 is SQVTM and CDR2 ANQGSEA. CDR3 length: 13 residues. The CDR3 loop reads CSAGLRLDNEQFF. The CDR3 DNA sequence: TGCAGCGCCGGGCTTCGGCTGGACAATGAGCAGTTCTTC.

This clone was counted once. This chain connects TRBV5-6 to TRBJ2-3; 15 bases agree with TRBD2. Germline V gene sequence: CDR1 SGHDT, CDR2 YYEEEE. Germline trimming cut 4 bases from V and 6 bases from J; bases unmatched to any gene: 9. The CDR3 is 17 amino acids. CDR3 nucleotide sequence: TGTGCCAGCAGCCGGACTAGCGGGGGGGCAAGAAGGGATACGCAGTATTTT. Its translation is CASSRTSGGARRDTQYF.

The CDR3 loop reads CASSSGYNQPQHF. DNA for the CDR3: TGTGCCAGCAGTTCCGGATACAATCAGCCCCAGCATTTT. The rearrangement uses TRBV28 and TRBJ1-5; D is uncertain. This CDR3 is 13 amino acids long. CDR1 is MDHEN and CDR2 is SYDVKM in the germline V gene. V was shortened by 4 bases and J by 3 bases, with 7 bases between the two germline ends.

The CDR3 DNA sequence: TGCGCCAGCAGCCTCCGGGACAGAGATTACAATGAGCAGTTCTTC. Translated, it gives CASSLRDRDYNEQFF. The chain has TRBV4-1 and TRBJ2-1; 7 bases align to TRBD1. Germline V lookup: CDR1 MGHRA, CDR2 YSYEKL. The CDR3 totals 15 residues. J lost 4 bases, V lost 4 bases, and 7 bases had no gene match.

The table lists this clone with a count of one. The chain couples TRBV5-6 to TRBJ2-3; the match to TRBD2 covers 9 bases. The CDR3 is made up of 14 amino acids. J was trimmed by 1 base and V by 5 bases; bases with no gene match: 2. The germline V gene encodes CDR1 SGHDT and CDR2 YYEEEE. CDR3 coding DNA: TGTGCCAGCAGTAAGCGGGGGGGCACAGATACGCAGTATTTT. Translation: CASSKRGGTDTQYF.

The V gene is TRBV11-3, the J gene TRBJ1-1; D is possibly TRBD1 (6 bases). V shed 6 bases and J shed 3 bases, with 17 bases lying between them. CDR1 SGHNT and CDR2 YENEEA come from the germline V gene. The CDR3 contains 15 residues. The CDR3 bases are TGTGCCAGCAGTCCACAGGGAACTCCGGACACTGAAGCTTTCTTT. This gives the protein CASSPQGTPDTEAFF.

The gene calls are TRBV7-9 and TRBJ2-5, with 7 bases fitting TRBD2. CDR3 size: 14 residues. The germline V gene encodes CDR1 SEHNR and CDR2 FQNEAQ (reference sequence). Trimming removed 7 bases from V and 4 bases from J; junction bases left unmatched: 9. The CDR3 region has the DNA TGTGCCAGCATCCGGACTAGATTTGGAGAGACCCAGTACTTC. Translation gives CASIRTRFGETQYF. Variable domain in full (rest from reference TRBV7-9 and TRBJ2-5): DTGVSQNPRHKITKRGQNVTFRCDPISEHNRLYWYRQTLGQGPEFLTYFQNEAQLEKSRLLSDRFSAERPKGSFSTLEIQRTEQGDSAMYLCASIRTRFGETQYFGPGTRLLVL.